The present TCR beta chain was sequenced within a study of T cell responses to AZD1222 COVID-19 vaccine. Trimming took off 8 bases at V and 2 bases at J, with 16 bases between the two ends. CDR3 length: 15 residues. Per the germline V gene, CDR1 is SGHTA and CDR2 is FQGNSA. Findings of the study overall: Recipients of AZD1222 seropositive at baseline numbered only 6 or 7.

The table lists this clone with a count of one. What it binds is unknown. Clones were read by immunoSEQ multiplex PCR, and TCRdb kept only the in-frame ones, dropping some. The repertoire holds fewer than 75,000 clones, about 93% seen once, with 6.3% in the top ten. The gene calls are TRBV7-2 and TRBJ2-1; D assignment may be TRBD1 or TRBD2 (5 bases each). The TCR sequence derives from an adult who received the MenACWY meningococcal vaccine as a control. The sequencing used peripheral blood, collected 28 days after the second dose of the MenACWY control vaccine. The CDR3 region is CASSTGASTYNEQFF. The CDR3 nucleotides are TGTGCCAGCTCGACCGGGGCCAGCACCTACAATGAGCAGTTCTTC.